This T cell receptor (beta chain) was retrieved from a study of blood T cell repertoires in COVID-19. The V gene lost 0 bases and the J gene lost 1 base, with 12 bases spanning the gap. Germline values: CDR1 SNHLY, CDR2 FYNNEI. The CDR3 runs 16 residues. TCRdb's copy holds only in-frame clones and misses some; the assay was immunoSEQ multiplex PCR. The sample yields 300,000 to 450,000 clones, roughly 90% seen once. This receptor was identified in a woman aged 25 to 45 who had been exposed to COVID-19. J is TRBJ1-1 and V is TRBV2, with D tentatively TRBD1 (5 bases). The sequencing input was PBMCs or T cells enriched from blood (not recorded which). This chain's CDR3 is CASSEAAGTGNTEAFF. The CDR3 DNA is TGTGCCAGCAGTGAAGCTGCTGGGACTGGGAACACTGAAGCTTTCTTT. Drawing the rest from reference TRBV2 and TRBJ1-1, the complete variable domain is EPEVTQTPSHQVTQMGQEVILRCVPISNHLYFYWYRQILGQKVEFLVSFYNNEISEKSEIFDDQFSVERPDGSNFTLKIRSTKLEDSAMYFCASSEAAGTGNTEAFFGQGTRLTVV.